Detailed here is one T cell receptor (beta chain). There are 14 residues in the CDR3. Germline V lookup: CDR1 SGHAT, CDR2 FQNNGV. Between the trimmed V and J ends, which lost 6 bases and 0 bases, there was a span of 9 bases. These data come from a study of shared clonotypes between healthy human individuals. Template for every sorted-subset replicate PCR totaled approximately 0.2 ug DNA, tens of thousands of T cell genomes. Here immunoSEQ multiplex PCR was the method, and the copy in TCRdb shows in-frame clones only, minus some. The table has fewer than 1 million clones, about 96% seen once. Terminally differentiated effector memory CD45RA+ cells were excluded from the naive CD8 cells, which were CD45RO-negative and positively selected for CCR7.

This TCR was sampled from a man aged 25-45 years in good health. The sequencing sample was made of naive CD8+ T cells sorted from blood. The chain uses TRBV11-2 and TRBJ2-1, with D tentatively TRBD2 (5 bases). Here the CDR3 DNA reads TGTGCCAGCAGGGGAGTGAGCTCCTACAATGAGCAGTTCTTC. This translates into CASRGVSSYNEQFF. The complete variable domain, with remaining parts taken from reference TRBV11-2 and TRBJ2-1, reads EAGVAQSPRYKIIEKRQSVAFWCNPISGHATLYWYQQILGQGPKLLIQFQNNGVVDDSQLPKDRFSAERLKGVDSTLKIQPAKLEDSAVYLCASRGVSSYNEQFFGPGTRLTVL.